A single sample gave rise to the 17 T cell receptor beta chains below, sequenced in a study of cytomegalovirus exposure and HLA in healthy donors (dated by TCRdb to between 2016 and 2019). The library was produced with the immunoSEQ multiplex PCR assay. A mixture of 60 forward primers for TCR Vbeta segments and 13 reverse primers for TCR Jbeta segments was used in the multiplex PCR. Entries here come from immuneACCESS through TCRdb and include only in-frame sequences with V and J called. Some clones fail to appear in such tables; in the studies checked, an unresolved V gene covers under half of the shortfall, and the cause of the remainder is unknown. Recorded for this sample are roughly 100,000 clones; approximately 72% of them occurred a single time. Roughly 3% of the sample is in the top ten clones. Specimen: PBMCs. The receptors shown here come from a woman in her forties or fifties in good health and CMV-seronegative.

This clone was counted only a few times. The chain has TRBV5-1 and TRBJ2-3; 7 nucleotides line up with TRBD2. Germline trimming cut 0 bases from V and 11 bases from J; bases unmatched to any gene: 0. Per the germline V gene, CDR1 is SGHRS and CDR2 is YFSETQ. The CDR3 extends over 11 amino acids. The CDR3 loop reads CASSLGEGQYF. The CDR3 nucleotides read TGCGCCAGCAGCTTGGGGGAGGGGCAGTATTTT.

The chain joins TRBV4-3 to TRBJ2-1, with 12 bases lining up with TRBD2. The CDR3 runs 15 residues. Germline V lookup: CDR1 LGHNA, CDR2 YSLEER. With V trimmed by 5 bases and J by 7 bases, 6 bases remained unmatched. The CDR3 protein is CASSFGLAGTNEQFF. DNA for the CDR3: TGCGCCAGCAGCTTCGGACTAGCGGGGACTAATGAGCAGTTCTTC.

This chain joins TRBV27 and TRBJ2-2; maybe TRBD1 (6 bases). V lost 6 bases, J lost 1 base, and 9 bases lay in between. CDR1 MNHEY and CDR2 SMNVEV come from the germline V gene (reference sequence). The CDR3 is 14 residues long. The CDR3 DNA reads as TGTGCCAGCAGGAGGGGGTTGAACACCGGGGAGCTGTTTTTT. Its translation: CASRRGLNTGELFF.

A few counts support this clone. V gene TRBV5-1 combines with J gene TRBJ2-1; maybe TRBD1 (6 bases). The V gene lost 0 bases and the J gene lost 8 bases, with 18 bases spanning the gap. From germline, CDR1 is SGHRS and CDR2 YFSETQ. The CDR3 consists of 16 residues. Written as DNA, the CDR3 is TGCGCCAGCAGCTTGGCTCCGGTTAGGGGGTTCGATGAGCAGTTCTTC. Amino acid sequence: CASSLAPVRGFDEQFF.

This chain connects TRBV7-8 to TRBJ2-2; D is undetermined. Germline V gene data show CDR1 as SGHVS and CDR2 as FQNEAQ. This CDR3 is 13 amino acids long. Trimming stripped 1 base from V and 6 bases from J, with 6 bases between. CDR3 nucleotides: TGTGCCAGCAGCTTAGGCGGTTCCGGGGAGCTGTTTTTT. Protein: CASSLGGSGELFF.

This sequence joins TRBV11-1 and TRBJ2-1, with 11 bases fitting TRBD2. The CDR3 sequence is 15 residues long. Germline assignment: CDR1 SGHAT and CDR2 FQDESV (reference sequence). V lost 4 bases and J lost 7; bases outside the gene matches: 6. CDR3 region: CASSWAGTSGNEQFF. The DNA for the CDR3 is TGTGCCAGCAGCTGGGCCGGGACTAGCGGAAATGAGCAGTTCTTC.

The CDR3 region has the DNA TGTGCCTGGAGTGTACTAACAGATACGCAGTATTTT. Translating gives CAWSVLTDTQYF. The gene calls are TRBV30 and TRBJ2-3; D not certain. This CDR3 spans 12 amino acids. CDR1 and CDR2 from the germline V gene are GTSNPN and SVGIG (reference sequence). Trimming left V 0 bases short and J 3 bases short, with 4 bases between.

The sample holds one count of this clone. The CDR3 loop is CASSLGGLAGFSPKNIQYF. The CDR3 DNA is TGCGCCAGCAGCTTGGGAGGACTAGCGGGATTTTCCCCCAAAAACATTCAGTACTTC. The chain links TRBV5-1 to TRBJ2-4; 12 bases line up with TRBD2. Trimming at V came to 0 bases and at J to 2 bases, leaving 9 bases not matched to a gene. The CDR3 is made up of 19 amino acids. The germline CDR1 and CDR2 sequences are SGHRS and YFSETQ.

The chain combines TRBV7-9 with TRBJ1-1; D possibly corresponds to TRBD1 (6 bases). The germline CDR1 and CDR2 sequences are SEHNR and FQNEAQ (reference sequence). Between the trimmed V and J ends, which lost 8 bases and 0 bases, there was a span of 13 bases. This CDR3 contains 14 residues. For the CDR3, the DNA is TGTGCCAGCGGCCAACAGGGTTTGAACACTGAAGCTTTCTTT. As protein: CASGQQGLNTEAFF.

This chain uses TRBV7-2 with TRBJ1-4; no definite D call. Looked up from germline, CDR1 is SGHTA and CDR2 is FQGNSA. V was pared by 7 bases and J by 11 bases, with 11 bases between. This CDR3 comprises 11 residues. DNA of the CDR3: TGTGCCAGCACCCCTGGCTCTAAACTGTTTTTT. Protein product: CASTPGSKLFF.

The chain carries TRBV11-1 and TRBJ2-1; 7 bases are shared with TRBD2. The V and J ends lost 6 bases and 6 bases, in that order; junction bases with no gene match: 11. Germline CDR1 and CDR2: SGHAT and FQDESV (reference sequence). The length of the CDR3 is 15 residues. CDR3 sequence reads: CASSLSGTRGNEQFF. Written as DNA, the CDR3 is TGTGCCAGCAGTTTGAGCGGGACTCGAGGCAATGAGCAGTTCTTC.

This clone was counted only a few times. The chain carries TRBV28 and TRBJ2-7; 8 nucleotides align to TRBD1. V gave up 8 bases and J gave up 3 bases; unmatched junction bases: 3. CDR1 is MDHEN, CDR2 SYDVKM, per germline. The CDR3 contains 12 residues. The DNA for the CDR3 is TGTGCCAGCGGGACAGGTTTCTACGAGCAGTACTTC. Translated: CASGTGFYEQYF.

The chain combines TRBV4-2 with TRBJ2-1, with 7 bases aligning to TRBD2. The CDR3 has 17 amino acids. The germline gives CDR1 LGHNA, CDR2 YNFKEQ. Trimming cost V 1 base and J 0 bases; bases outside gene matches: 6. CDR3 protein: CASSQGGRGSSYNEQFF. CDR3 nucleotides: TGTGCCAGCAGCCAAGGTGGGCGGGGGAGCTCCTACAATGAGCAGTTCTTC.

This clone was seen only once. The CDR3 protein is CASSTGTGGSPLHF. The CDR3 DNA reads TGCGCCAGCAGCACCGGGACAGGGGGTTCACCCCTCCACTTT. The chain has TRBV5-1 and TRBJ1-6; 11 bases are shared with TRBD1. Per the germline V gene, CDR1 is SGHRS and CDR2 is YFSETQ. The CDR3 totals 14 residues. With V trimmed by 4 bases and J by 9 bases, 3 bases remained unmatched.

The chain has TRBV19 and TRBJ1-3; D ambiguous. The germline V and J ends were trimmed by 5 bases and 0 bases, with 5 bases remaining between them. The CDR3 is made up of 13 amino acids. Germline V gene sequence: CDR1 LNHDA, CDR2 SQIVND (reference sequence). CDR3 amino acids: CASSPFSGNTIYF. The CDR3 DNA is TGTGCCAGTAGTCCCTTCTCTGGAAACACCATATATTTT.

This chain links TRBV19 with TRBJ2-7; 8 nucleotides match TRBD2. With 1 base clipped from V and 2 bases from J, the junction kept 1 base outside the gene matches. This CDR3 contains 14 residues. Per germline, CDR1 LNHDA and CDR2 SQIVND (reference sequence). The CDR3 nucleotides are TGTGCCAGTAGTATAGTTAGCGGGACCTACGAGCAGTACTTC. Amino acid sequence: CASSIVSGTYEQYF.

This clone is a singleton in its sample. The genes are TRBV27 and TRBJ2-7; D unresolved. Germline loops: CDR1 MNHEY, CDR2 SMNVEV (reference sequence). The CDR3 is 15 amino acids. Between the trimmed V and J ends, which lost 0 bases and 2 bases, there was a span of 11 bases. The CDR3 DNA follows: TGTGCCAGCAGTTTATCCCCGCCTCCGGCCTACGAGCAGTACTTC. Residues: CASSLSPPPAYEQYF.